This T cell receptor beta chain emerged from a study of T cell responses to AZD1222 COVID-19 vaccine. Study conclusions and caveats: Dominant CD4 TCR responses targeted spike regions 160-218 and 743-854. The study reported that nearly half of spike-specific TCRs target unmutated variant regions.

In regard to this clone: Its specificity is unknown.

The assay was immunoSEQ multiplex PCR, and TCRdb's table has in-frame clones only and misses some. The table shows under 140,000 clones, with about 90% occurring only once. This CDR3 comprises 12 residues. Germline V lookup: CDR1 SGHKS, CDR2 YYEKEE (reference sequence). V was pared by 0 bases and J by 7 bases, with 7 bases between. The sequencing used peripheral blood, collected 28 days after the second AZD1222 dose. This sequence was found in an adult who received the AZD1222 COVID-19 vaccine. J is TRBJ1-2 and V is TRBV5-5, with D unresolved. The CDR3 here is CASSLGGFGYTF. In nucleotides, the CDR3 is TGTGCCAGCAGCTTGGGTGGGTTTGGCTACACCTTC. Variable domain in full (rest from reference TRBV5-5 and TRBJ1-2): DAGVTQSPTHLIKTRGQQVTLRCSPISGHKSVSWYQQVLGQGPQFIFQYYEKEERGRGNFPDRFSARQFPNYSSELNVNALLLGDSALYLCASSLGGFGYTFGSGTRLTVV.